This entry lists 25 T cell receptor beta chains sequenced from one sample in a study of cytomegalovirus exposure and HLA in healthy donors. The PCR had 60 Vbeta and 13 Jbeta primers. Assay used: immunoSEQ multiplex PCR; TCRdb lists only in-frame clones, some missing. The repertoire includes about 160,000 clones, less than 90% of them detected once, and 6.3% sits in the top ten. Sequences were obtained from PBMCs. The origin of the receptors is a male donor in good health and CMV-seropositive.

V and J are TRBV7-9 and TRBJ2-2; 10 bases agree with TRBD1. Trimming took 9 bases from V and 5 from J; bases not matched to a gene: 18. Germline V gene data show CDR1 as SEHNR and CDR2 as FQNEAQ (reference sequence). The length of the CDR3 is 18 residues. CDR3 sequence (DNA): TGTGCCAGTAAAAGACTCGGGACAGGGGAGATGTTGACCGGGGAGCTGTTTTTT. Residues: CASKRLGTGEMLTGELFF.

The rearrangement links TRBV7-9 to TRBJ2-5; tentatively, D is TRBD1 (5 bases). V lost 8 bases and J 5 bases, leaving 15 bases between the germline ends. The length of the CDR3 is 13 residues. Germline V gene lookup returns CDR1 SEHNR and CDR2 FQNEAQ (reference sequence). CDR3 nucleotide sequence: TGTGCCAGCCTTCAGGGATTTGGCGAGACCCAGTACTTC. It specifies CASLQGFGETQYF.

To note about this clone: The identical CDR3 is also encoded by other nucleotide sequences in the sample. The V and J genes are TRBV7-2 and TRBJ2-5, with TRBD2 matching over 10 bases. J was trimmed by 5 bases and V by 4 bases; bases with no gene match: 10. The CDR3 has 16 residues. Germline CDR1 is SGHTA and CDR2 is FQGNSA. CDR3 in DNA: TGTGCCAGCAGCTATCCACTAGCGGGGCCCATGGAGACCCAGTACTTC. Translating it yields CASSYPLAGPMETQYF.

The CDR3 region is CASSQNWFQAGELFF. In DNA, the CDR3 is TGTGCCAGCAGCCAAAATTGGTTCCAGGCCGGGGAGCTGTTTTTT. The V gene is TRBV4-2, the J gene TRBJ2-2; D gene unclear. In germline, CDR1 is LGHNA, CDR2 YNFKEQ. This CDR3 spans 15 amino acids. The V end was cut by 2 bases, the J end by 6 bases, with 13 bases between.

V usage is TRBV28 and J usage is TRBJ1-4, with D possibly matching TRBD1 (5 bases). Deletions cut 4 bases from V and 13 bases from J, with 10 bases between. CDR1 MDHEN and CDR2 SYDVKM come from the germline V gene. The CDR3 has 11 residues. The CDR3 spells CASSSGGGLFF. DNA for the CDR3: TGTGCCAGCAGTTCCGGGGGAGGACTGTTTTTT.

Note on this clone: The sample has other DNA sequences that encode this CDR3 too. CDR3 protein: CASSMERTFQETQYF. The CDR3 DNA sequence: TGTGCCAGTAGTATGGAGCGGACCTTTCAAGAGACCCAGTACTTC. The rearrangement uses TRBV19 and TRBJ2-5; D may be TRBD2 (5 bases). This CDR3 comprises 15 residues. V gave up 3 bases and J gave up 2 bases, with 13 bases separating them. The V gene's germline CDR1 is LNHDA and CDR2 SQIVND (reference sequence). The full variable domain, its missing parts supplied by reference TRBV19 and TRBJ2-5, is DGGITQSPKYLFRKEGQNVTLSCEQNLNHDAMYWYRQDPGQGLRLIYYSQIVNDFQKGDIAEGYSVSREKKESFPLTVTSAQKNPTAFYLCASSMERTFQETQYFGPGTRLLVL.

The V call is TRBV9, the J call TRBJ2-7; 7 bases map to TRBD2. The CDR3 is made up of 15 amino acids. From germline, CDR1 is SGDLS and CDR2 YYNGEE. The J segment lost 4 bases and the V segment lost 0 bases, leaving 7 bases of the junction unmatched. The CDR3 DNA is TGTGCCAGCAGCGTAGCGGCGGGAGTGGCATACGAGCAGTACTTC. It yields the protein CASSVAAGVAYEQYF. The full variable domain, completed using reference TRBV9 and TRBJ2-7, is DSGVTQTPKHLITATGQRVTLRCSPRSGDLSVYWYQQSLDQGLQFLIQYYNGEERAKGNILERFSAQQFPDLHSELNLSSLELGDSALYFCASSVAAGVAYEQYFGPGTRLTVT.

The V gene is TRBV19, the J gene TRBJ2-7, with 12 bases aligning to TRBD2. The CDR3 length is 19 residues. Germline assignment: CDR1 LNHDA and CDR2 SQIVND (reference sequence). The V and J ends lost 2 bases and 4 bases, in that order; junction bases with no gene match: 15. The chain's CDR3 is CASSIREGRASGRVYEQYF. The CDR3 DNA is TGTGCCAGTAGTATAAGGGAGGGGAGGGCTAGCGGGAGGGTGTACGAGCAGTACTTC.

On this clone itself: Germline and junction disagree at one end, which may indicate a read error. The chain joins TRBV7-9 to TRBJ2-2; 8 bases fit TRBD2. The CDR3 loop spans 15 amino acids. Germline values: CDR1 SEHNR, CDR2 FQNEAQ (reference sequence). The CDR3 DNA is TGTGCCAGCAGTCACCAGCGGGAGAACGCCGGGGAGCTGTTTTTT. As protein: CASSHQRENAGELFF.

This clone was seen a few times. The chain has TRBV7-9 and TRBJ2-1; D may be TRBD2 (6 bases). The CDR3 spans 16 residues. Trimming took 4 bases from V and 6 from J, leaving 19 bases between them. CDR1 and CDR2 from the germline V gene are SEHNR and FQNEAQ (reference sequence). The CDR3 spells CASSSLLYGRGNEQFF. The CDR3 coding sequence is TGTGCCAGCAGCTCGCTCCTGTACGGGAGAGGCAATGAGCAGTTCTTC.

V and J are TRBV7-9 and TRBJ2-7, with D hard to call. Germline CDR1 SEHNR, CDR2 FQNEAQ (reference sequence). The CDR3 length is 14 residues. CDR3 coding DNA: TGTCTGAATACCGAGCTACGTACCTCCTACGAGCAGTACTTC. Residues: CLNTELRTSYEQYF. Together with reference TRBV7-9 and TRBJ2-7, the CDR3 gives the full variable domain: DTGVSQNPRHKITKRGQNVTFRCDPISEHNRLYWYRQTLGQGPEFLTYFQNEAQLEKSRLLSDRFSAERPKGSFSTLEIQRTEQGDSAMYLCLNTELRTSYEQYFGPGTRLTVT.

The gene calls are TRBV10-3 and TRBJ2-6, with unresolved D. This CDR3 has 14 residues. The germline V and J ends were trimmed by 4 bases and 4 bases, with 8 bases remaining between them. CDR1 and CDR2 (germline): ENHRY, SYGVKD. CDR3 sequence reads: CAISGPAGANVLTF. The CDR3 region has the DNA TGTGCCATCAGTGGGCCCGCAGGGGCCAACGTCCTGACTTTC.

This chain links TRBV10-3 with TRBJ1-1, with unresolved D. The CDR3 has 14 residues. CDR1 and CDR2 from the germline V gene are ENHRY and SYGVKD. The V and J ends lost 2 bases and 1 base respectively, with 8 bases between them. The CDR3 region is CAISETQENTEAFF. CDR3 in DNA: TGTGCCATCAGTGAGACGCAGGAGAACACTGAAGCTTTCTTT.

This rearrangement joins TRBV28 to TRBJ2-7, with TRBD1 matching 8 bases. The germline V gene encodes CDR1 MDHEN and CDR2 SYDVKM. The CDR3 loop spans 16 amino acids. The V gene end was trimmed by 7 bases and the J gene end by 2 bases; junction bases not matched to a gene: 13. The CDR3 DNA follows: TGTGCCAGCAAGGACGTGACAGGGGTTTTTCCCTACGAGCAGTACTTC. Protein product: CASKDVTGVFPYEQYF.

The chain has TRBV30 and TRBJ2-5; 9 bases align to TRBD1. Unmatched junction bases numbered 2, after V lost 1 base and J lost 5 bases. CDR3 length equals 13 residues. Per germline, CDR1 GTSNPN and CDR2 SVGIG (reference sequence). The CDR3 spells CAWSGGQGETQYF. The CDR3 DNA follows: TGTGCCTGGAGTGGGGGACAGGGCGAGACCCAGTACTTC.

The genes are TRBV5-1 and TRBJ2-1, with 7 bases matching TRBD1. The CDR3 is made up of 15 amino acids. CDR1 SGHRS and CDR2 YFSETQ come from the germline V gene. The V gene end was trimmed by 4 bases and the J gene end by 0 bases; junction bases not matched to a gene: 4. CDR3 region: CASSKRDSSYNEQFF. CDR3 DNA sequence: TGCGCCAGCAGCAAACGGGACAGCTCCTACAATGAGCAGTTCTTC.

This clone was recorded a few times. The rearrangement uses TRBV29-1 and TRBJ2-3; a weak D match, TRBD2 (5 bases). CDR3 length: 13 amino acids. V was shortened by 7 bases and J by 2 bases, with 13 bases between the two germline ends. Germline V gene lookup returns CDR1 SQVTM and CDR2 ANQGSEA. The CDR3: CSADGGPTDTQYF. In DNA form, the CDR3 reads TGCAGCGCTGACGGAGGACCCACAGATACGCAGTATTTT.

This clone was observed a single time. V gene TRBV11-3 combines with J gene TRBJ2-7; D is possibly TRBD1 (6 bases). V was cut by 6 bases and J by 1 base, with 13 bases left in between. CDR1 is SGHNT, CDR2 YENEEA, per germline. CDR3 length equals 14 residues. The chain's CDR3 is CASRTTGLSYEQYF. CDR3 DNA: TGTGCCAGCAGGACGACAGGCCTTTCCTACGAGCAGTACTTC.

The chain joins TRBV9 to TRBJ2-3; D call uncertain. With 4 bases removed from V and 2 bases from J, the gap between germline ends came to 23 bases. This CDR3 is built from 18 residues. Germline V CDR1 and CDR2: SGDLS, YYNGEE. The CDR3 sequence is CASSPQTPRLAVTDTQYF. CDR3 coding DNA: TGTGCCAGCAGCCCTCAGACCCCTCGCCTGGCGGTCACAGATACGCAGTATTTT.

CDR3 in amino acids: CSVYTGNRGNEQFF. CDR3 nucleotides: TGCAGCGTTTATACAGGGAATCGAGGCAATGAGCAGTTCTTC. The chain is built from TRBV29-1 and TRBJ2-1; D perhaps matches TRBD1 (6 bases). V lost 5 bases to trimming and J lost 6 bases, with 17 bases between them. CDR1 SQVTM and CDR2 ANQGSEA come from the germline V gene. This CDR3 has 14 amino acids.

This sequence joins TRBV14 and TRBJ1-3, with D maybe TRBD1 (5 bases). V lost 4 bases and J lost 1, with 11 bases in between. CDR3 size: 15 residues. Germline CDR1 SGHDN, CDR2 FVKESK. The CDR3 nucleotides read TGTGCCAGCAGCCCCGGGGGGTTTTCTGGAAACACCATATATTTT. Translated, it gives CASSPGGFSGNTIYF.

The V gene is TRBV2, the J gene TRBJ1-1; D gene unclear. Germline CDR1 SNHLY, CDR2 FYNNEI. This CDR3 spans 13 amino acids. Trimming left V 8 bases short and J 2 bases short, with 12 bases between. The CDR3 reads CASPLRANTEAFF. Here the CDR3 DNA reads TGTGCCAGCCCTCTGAGGGCCAACACTGAAGCTTTCTTT.

This CDR3 is CASSLAYRGLGEKLFF. The CDR3 DNA is TGTGCCAGCAGCTTAGCCTACAGGGGGCTGGGTGAAAAACTGTTTTTT. V is TRBV11-2 and J is TRBJ1-4; TRBD1 aligns across 9 bases. CDR3 length: 16 amino acids. CDR1 SGHAT and CDR2 FQNNGV come from the germline V gene. After removal of 1 base from V and 7 bases from J, the junction contained 7 bases not matched to a gene.

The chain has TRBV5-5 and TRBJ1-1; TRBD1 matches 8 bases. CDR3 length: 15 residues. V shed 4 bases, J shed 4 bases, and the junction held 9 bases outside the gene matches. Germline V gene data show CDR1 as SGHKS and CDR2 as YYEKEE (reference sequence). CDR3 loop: CASSHPLDRATEAFF. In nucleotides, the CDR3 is TGTGCCAGCAGCCACCCTCTGGACAGGGCCACTGAAGCTTTCTTT.

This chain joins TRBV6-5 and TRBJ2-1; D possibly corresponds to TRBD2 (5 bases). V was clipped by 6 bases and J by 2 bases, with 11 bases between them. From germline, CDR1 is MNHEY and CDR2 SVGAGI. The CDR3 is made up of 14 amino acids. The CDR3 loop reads CASRKATTYNEQFF. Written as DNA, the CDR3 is TGTGCCAGCAGAAAAGCGACTACCTACAATGAGCAGTTCTTC.